This T cell receptor beta chain was sequenced in a study of identical twins. The CDR3 covers 16 residues. After removal of 3 bases from V and 4 bases from J, the junction contained 9 bases not matched to a gene. Template switching introduced a universal primer site, and the cDNA bore unique molecular identifiers. Each CDR3 protein is one row after TCRdb ran MiXCR on the 5' RACE reads. The data show about 700,000 distinct CDR3 sequences, with 5.5% to 6.5% seen just once and 1.5% to 2% held by the top ten. This clonotype was detected only a few times. Its antigen is unidentified. General study findings and limits: Researchers reported excess low generation probability among twin-shared out-of-frame alpha sequences. Beta clonotypes that were abundant in cord blood contained fewer insertions, a pattern absent from memory repertoires.

V and J are TRBV12-3 or TRBV12-4 and TRBJ2-1; TRBD2 matches 7 bases. The sequencing input was naive T cells sorted from blood. This TCR came from a man aged 18-30 years in good health. CDR3 sequence: CASSLAGVAGYNEQFF. CDR3 sequence (DNA): TGTGCCAGCAGTTTGGCGGGGGTAGCAGGTTACAATGAGCAGTTCTTC.